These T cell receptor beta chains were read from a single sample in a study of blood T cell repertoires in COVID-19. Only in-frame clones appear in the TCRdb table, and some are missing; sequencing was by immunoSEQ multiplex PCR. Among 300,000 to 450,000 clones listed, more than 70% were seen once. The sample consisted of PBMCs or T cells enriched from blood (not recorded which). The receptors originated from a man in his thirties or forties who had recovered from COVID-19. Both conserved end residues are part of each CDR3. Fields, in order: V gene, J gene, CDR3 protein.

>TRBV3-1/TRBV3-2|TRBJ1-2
CASSQDRGLGGYTF
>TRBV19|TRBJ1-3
CASSIVADSGNTIYF
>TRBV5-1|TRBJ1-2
CASSLGGEGYTF
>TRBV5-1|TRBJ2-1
CASSLSGLGNNEQFF
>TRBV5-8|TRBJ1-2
CASSLVRRDGYTF
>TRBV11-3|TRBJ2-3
CASSLKGGGEIDTQYF
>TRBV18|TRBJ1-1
CASSPSGVNTEAFF
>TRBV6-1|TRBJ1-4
CASSERQGLEKLFF
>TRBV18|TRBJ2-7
CASSRKTGVGEQYF
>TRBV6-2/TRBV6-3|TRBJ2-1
CASSNYRGPTSSYNEQFF
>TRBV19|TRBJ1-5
CASSITGDQPQHF
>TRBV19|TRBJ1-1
CASSSRANTEAFF
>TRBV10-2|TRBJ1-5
CASTVNSNQPQHF
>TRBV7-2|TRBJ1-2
CASSSRTGDGYGYTF
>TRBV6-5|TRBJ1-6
CASSFSRGNSPLHF
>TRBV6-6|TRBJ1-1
CASSPGTSEAFF
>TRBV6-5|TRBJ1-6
CASSYSNSGNSPLHF
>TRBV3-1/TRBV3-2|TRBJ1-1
CASSFRGLGNTEAFF
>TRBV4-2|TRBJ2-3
CASSQEIAGSTAARDTQYF
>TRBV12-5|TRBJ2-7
CASGPSGTGGSYEQYF
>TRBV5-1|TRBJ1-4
CASSLVPIDRNEKLFF
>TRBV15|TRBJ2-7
CATSRDGTGEYF
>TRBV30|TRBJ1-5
CAWSSGTGPKPQHF